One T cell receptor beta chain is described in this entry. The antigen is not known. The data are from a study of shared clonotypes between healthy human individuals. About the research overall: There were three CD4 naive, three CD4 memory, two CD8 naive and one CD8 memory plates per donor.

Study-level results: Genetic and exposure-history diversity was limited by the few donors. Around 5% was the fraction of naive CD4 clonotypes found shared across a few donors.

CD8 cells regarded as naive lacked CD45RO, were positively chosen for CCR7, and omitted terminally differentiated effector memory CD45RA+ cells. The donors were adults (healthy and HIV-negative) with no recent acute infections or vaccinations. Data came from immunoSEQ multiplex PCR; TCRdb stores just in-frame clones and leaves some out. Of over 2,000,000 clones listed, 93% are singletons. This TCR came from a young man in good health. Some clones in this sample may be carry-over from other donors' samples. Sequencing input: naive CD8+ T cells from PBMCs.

CDR3 DNA: TGTGCCAGCACCGGAGGGGGCGACACTGAAGCTTTCTTT. It translates to CASTGGGDTEAFF. The chain has TRBV2 and TRBJ1-1, with 7 bases matching TRBD1. This CDR3 is 13 amino acids long. Germline V gene data show CDR1 as SNHLY and CDR2 as FYNNEI. The trim removed 7 bases at V and 3 bases at J, leaving 5 bases unmatched.